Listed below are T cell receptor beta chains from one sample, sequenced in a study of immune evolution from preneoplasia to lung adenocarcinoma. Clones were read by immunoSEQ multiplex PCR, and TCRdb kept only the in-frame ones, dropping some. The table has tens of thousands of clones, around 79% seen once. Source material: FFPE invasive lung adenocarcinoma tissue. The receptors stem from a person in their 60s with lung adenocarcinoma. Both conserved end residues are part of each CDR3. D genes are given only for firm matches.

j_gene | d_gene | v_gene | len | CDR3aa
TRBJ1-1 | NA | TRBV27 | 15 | CASSLGPGAYLEAFF
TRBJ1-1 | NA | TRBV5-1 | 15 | CASSSVQGLNTEAFF
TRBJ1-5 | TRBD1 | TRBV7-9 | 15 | CASSPGTGSNQPQHF
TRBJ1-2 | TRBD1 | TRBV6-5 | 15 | CASSPEFRGAGGYTF
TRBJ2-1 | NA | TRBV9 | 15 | CASSVEVGSYNEQFF
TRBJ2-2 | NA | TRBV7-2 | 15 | CASLAGWGMHGELFF
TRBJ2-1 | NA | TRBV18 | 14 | CASSPSYVDNEQFF
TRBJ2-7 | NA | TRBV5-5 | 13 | CASSPLRAAEQYF
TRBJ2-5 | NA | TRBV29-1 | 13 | CSVGGGYQETQYF
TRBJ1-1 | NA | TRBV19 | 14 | CASSSGPPNTEAFF
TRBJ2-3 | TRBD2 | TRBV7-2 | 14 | CASSSGLATDTQYF
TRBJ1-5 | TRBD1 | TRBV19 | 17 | CASSTAGYGTGGRSQHF
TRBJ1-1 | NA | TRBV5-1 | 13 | CATREDSNTEAFF
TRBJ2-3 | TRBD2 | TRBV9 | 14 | CASSGGMWTDTQYF
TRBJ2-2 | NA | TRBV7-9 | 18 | CASSTWAISGVQTGELFF
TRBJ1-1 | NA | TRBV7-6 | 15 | CASSRNLQGNTEAFF
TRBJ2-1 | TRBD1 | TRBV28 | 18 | CASSLSKQTGGYHNEQFF
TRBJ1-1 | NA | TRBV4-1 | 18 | CASSQDRYAALMATEAFF
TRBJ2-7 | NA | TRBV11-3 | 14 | CASSLYDRTYEQYF
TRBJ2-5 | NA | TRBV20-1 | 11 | CSVRPRETQYF
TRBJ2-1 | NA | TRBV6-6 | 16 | CASTPGEDRAYNEQFF
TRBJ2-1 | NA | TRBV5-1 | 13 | CASSLDPLNEQFF